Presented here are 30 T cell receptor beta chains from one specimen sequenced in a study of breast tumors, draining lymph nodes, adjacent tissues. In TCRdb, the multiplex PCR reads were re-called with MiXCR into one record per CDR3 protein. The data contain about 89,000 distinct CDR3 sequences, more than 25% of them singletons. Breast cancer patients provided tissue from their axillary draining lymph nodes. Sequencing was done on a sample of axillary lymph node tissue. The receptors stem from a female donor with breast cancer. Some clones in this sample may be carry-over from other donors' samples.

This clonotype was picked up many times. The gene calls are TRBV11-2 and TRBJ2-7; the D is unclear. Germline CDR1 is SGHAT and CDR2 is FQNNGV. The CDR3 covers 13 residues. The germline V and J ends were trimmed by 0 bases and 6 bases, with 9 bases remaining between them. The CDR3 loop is CASSLDVVREQYF. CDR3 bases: TGTGCCAGCAGCTTAGACGTAGTCCGCGAGCAGTACTTC.

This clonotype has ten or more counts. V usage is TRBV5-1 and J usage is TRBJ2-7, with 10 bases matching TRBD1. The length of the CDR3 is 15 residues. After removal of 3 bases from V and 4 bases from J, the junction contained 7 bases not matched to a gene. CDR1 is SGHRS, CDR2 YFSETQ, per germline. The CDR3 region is CASSSRDRGLYEQYF. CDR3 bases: TGCGCCAGCAGCTCCAGGGACAGGGGTTTGTACGAGCAGTACTTC.

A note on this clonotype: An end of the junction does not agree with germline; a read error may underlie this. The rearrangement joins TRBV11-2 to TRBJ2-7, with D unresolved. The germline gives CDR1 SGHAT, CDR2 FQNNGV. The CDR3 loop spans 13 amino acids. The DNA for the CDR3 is TGTGCCAGCAGCTTAGGAAGGGCTTCCGAGCTGTACTTC. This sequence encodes CASSLGRASELYF.

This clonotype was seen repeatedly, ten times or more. DNA for the CDR3: TGTGCCAGCAGCTTCGTAGCGGCCCTCCCAGATACGCAGTATTTT. Translated, it gives CASSFVAALPDTQYF. The chain is built from TRBV7-2 and TRBJ2-3, with D tentatively TRBD2 (6 bases). CDR3 length equals 15 residues. Germline V CDR1 and CDR2: SGHTA, FQGNSA. Trimming left V 3 bases short and J 4 bases short, with 14 bases between. Full variable domain (rest looked up from reference TRBV7-2 and TRBJ2-3): GAGVSQSPSNKVTEKGKDVELRCDPISGHTALYWYRQSLGQGLEFLIYFQGNSAPDKSGLPSDRFSAERTGGSVSTLTIQRTQQEDSAVYLCASSFVAALPDTQYFGPGTRLTVL.

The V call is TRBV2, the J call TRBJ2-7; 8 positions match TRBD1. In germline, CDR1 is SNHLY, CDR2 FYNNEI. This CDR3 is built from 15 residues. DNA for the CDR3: TGTGCTAGCCAACGGGACAGGTCCACCTCCTACGAGCAGTACTTC. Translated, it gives CASQRDRSTSYEQYF.

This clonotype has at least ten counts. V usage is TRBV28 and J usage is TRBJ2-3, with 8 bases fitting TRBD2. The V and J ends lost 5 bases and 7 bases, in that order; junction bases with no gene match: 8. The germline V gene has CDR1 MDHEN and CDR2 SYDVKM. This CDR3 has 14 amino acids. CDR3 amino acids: CASSPPGLGYTQYF. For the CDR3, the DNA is TGTGCCAGCAGTCCACCGGGACTAGGTTATACGCAGTATTTT.

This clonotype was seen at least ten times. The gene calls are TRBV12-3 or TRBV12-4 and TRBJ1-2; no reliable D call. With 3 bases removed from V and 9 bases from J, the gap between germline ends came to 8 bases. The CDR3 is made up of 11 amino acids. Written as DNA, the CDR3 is TGTGCCAGCAGTTTCGGGATAAGCTACACCTTC. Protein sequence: CASSFGISYTF.

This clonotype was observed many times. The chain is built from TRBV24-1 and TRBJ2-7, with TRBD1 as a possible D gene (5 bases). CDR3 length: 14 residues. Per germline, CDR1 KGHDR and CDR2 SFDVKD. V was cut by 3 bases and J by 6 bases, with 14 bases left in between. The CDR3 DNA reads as TGTGCCACCAGTGATGATGCCAGGGCTGGCGAGCAGTACTTC. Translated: CATSDDARAGEQYF.

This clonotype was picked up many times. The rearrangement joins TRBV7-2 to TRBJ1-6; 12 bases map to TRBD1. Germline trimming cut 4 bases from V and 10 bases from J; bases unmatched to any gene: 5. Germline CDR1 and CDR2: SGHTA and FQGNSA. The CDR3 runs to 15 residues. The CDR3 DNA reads TGTGCCAGCAGCTCCGGGACAGGGGGCGCATCACCCCTCCACTTT. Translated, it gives CASSSGTGGASPLHF.

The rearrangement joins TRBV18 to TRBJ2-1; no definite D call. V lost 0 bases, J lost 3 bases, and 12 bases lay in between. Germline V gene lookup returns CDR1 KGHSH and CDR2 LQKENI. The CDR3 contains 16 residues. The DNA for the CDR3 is TGTGCCAGCTCACCACCGGCAGCGCAGATCTACAATGAGCAGTTCTTC. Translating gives CASSPPAAQIYNEQFF.

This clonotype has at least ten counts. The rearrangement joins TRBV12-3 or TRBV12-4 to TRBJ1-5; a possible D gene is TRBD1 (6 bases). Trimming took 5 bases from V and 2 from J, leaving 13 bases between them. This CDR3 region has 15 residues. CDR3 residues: CASSGRGLGNQPQHF. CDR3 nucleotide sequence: TGTGCCAGCAGTGGGAGGGGGTTGGGCAATCAGCCCCAGCATTTT.

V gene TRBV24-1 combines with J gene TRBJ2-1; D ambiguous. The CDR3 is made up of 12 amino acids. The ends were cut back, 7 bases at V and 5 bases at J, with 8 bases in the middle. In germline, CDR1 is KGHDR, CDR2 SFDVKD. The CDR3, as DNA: TGTGCCACCAGCGGCCAAGACAATGAGCAGTTCTTC. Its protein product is CATSGQDNEQFF.

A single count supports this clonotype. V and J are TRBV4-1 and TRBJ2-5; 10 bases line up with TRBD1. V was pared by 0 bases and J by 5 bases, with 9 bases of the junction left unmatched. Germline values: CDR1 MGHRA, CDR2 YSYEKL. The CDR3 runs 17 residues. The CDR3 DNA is TGCGCCAGCAGCCAAGAGTTTATGGGACAGGGGTGGGAGACCCAGTACTTC. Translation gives CASSQEFMGQGWETQYF.

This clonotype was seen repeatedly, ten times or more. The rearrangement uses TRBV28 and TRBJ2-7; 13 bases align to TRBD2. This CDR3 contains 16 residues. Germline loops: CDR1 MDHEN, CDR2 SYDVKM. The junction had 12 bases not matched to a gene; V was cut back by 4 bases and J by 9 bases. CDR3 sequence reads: CASSSHSGLAGRRQYF. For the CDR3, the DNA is TGTGCCAGCAGTTCTCATTCGGGACTAGCGGGACGACGGCAGTACTTC.

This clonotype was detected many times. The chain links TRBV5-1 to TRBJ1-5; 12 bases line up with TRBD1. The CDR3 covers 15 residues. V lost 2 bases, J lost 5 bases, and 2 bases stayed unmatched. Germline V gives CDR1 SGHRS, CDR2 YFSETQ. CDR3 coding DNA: TGCGCCAGCAGCTTTGGGACAGGGGGCGATCAGCCCCAGCATTTT. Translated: CASSFGTGGDQPQHF.

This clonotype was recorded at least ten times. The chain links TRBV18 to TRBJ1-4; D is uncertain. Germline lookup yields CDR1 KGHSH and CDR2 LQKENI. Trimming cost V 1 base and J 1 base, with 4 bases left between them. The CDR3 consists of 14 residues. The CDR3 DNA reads TGTGCCAGCTCACCACGGAGAACTAATGAAAAACTGTTTTTT. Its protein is CASSPRRTNEKLFF.

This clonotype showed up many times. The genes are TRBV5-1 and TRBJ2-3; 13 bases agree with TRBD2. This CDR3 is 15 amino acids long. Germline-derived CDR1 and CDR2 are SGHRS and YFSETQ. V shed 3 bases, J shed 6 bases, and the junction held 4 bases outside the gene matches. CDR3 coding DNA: TGCGCCAGCAGCTGGACTAGCGGGAGTAAGGATACGCAGTATTTT. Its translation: CASSWTSGSKDTQYF.

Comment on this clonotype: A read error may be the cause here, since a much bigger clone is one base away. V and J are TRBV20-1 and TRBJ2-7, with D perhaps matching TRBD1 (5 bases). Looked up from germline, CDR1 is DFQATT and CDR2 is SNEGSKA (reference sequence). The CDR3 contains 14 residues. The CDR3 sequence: CSARSDSPYPEQHF. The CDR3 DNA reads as TGCAGTGCTAGATCAGACAGTCCTTATCCCGAGCAGCACTTC.

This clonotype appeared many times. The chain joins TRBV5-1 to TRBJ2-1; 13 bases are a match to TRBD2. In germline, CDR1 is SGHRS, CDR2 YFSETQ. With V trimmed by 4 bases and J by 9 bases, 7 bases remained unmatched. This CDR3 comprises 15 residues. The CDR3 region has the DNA TGCGCCAGCAGCGTCGGACTAGCGGGAGTCGGTGAGCAGTTCTTC. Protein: CASSVGLAGVGEQFF.

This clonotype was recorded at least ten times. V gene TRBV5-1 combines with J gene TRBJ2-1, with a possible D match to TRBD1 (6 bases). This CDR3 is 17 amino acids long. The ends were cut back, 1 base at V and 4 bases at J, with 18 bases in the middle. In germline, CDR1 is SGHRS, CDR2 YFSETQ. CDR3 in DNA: TGCGCCAGCAGCTTGAGCCCTACCGGACAGTCTTACAATGAGCAGTTCTTC. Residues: CASSLSPTGQSYNEQFF. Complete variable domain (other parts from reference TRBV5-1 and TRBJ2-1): KAGVTQTPRYLIKTRGQQVTLSCSPISGHRSVSWYQQTPGQGLQFLFEYFSETQRNKGNFPGRFSGRQFSNSRSEMNVSTLELGDSALYLCASSLSPTGQSYNEQFFGPGTRLTVL.

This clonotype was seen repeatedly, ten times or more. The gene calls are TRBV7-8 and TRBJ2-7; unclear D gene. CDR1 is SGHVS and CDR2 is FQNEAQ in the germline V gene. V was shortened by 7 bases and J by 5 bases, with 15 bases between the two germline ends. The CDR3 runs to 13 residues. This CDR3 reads CASTQPPAHEQYF. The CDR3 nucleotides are TGTGCCAGCACCCAACCCCCAGCCCACGAGCAGTACTTC.

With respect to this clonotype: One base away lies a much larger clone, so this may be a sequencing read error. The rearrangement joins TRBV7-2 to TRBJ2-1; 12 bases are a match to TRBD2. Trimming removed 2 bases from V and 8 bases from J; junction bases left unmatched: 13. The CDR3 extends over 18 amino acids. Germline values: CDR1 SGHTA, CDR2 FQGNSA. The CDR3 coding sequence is TGTGCCAGCAGCTTACCTCGACTAGCGGGAGAAAGCGGCCATGAGCAGTTCTTC. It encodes CASSLPRLAGESGHEQFF.

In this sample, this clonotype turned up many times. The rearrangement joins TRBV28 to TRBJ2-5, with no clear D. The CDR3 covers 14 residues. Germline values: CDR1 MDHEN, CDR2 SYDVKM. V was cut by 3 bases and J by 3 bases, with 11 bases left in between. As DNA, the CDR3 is TGTGCCAGCAGTTTCGGCCGTATCAAAGAGACCCAGTACTTC. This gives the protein CASSFGRIKETQYF. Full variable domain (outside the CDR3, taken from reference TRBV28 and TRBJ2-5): DVKVTQSSRYLVKRTGEKVFLECVQDMDHENMFWYRQDPGLGLRLIYFSYDVKMKEKGDIPEGYSVSREKKERFSLILESASTNQTSMYLCASSFGRIKETQYFGPGTRLLVL.

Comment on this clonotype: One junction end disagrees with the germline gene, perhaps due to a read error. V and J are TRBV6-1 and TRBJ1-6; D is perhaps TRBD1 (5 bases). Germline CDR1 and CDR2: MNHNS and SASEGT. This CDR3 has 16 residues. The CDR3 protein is CARSYTPGRYNSPLHF. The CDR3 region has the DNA TGTGCCAGGAGTTATACCCCAGGGCGCTACAATTCGCCCCTCCACTTT.

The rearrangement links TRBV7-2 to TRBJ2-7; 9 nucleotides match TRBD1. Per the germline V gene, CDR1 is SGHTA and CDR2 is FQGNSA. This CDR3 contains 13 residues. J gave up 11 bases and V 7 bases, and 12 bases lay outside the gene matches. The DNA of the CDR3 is TGTGCCAGCACCCCGGGACAGGGCGAACTAAAGTACTTC. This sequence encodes CASTPGQGELKYF.

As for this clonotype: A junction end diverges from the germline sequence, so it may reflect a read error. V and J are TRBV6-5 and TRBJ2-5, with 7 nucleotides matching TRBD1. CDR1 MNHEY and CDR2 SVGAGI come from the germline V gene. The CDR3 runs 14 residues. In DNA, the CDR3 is TGTGCCGCCACACCCGGGGCCCAGGGGGAGACCCAGTGCTTC. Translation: CAATPGAQGETQCF.

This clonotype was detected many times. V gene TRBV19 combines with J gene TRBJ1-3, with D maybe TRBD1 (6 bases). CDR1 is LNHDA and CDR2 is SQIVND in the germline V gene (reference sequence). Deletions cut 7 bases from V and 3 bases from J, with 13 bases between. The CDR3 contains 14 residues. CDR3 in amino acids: CASTRDNYGNTIYF. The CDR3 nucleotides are TGTGCCAGTACCCGGGACAACTATGGAAACACCATATATTTT.

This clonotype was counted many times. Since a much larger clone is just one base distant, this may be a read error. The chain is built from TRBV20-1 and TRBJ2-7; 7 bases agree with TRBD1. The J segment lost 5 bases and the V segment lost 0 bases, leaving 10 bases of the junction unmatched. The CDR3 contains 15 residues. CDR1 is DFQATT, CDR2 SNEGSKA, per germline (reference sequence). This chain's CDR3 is CSARDVNRGTDEQYF. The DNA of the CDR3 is TGCAGTGCTAGAGATGTAAACAGGGGAACGGACGAGCAGTACTTC.

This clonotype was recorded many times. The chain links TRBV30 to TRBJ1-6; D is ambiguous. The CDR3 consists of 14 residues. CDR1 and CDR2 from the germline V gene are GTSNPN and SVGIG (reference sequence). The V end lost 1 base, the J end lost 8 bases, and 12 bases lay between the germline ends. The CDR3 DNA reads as TGTGCCTGGAGTGGAGGCGGGGTAGATTCACCCCTCCACTTT. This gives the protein CAWSGGGVDSPLHF. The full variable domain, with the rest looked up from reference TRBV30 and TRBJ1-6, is SQTIHQWPATLVQPVGSPLSLECTVEGTSNPNLYWYRQAAGRGLQLLFYSVGIGQISSEVPQNLSASRPQDRQFILSSKKLLLSDSGFYLCAWSGGGVDSPLHFGNGTRLTVT.

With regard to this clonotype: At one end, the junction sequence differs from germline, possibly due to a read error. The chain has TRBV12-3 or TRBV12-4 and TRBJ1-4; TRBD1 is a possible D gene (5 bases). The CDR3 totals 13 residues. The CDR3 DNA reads TGTGCTAGCAGGGTATCGACTAATGAAAGACTGTTTTTT. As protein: CASRVSTNERLFF.